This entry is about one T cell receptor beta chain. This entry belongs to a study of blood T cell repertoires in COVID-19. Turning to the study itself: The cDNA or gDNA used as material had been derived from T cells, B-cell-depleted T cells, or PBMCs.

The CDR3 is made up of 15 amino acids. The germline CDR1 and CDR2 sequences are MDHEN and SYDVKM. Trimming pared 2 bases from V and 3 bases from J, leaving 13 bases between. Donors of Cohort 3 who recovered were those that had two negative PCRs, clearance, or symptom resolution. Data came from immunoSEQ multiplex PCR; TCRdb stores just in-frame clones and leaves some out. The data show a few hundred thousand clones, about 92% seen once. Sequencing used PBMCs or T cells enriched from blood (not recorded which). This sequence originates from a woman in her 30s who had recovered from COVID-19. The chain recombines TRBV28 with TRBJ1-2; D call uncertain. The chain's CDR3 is CASSLQTLPHYGYTF. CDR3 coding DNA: TGTGCCAGCAGTTTACAGACACTTCCTCACTATGGCTACACCTTC.